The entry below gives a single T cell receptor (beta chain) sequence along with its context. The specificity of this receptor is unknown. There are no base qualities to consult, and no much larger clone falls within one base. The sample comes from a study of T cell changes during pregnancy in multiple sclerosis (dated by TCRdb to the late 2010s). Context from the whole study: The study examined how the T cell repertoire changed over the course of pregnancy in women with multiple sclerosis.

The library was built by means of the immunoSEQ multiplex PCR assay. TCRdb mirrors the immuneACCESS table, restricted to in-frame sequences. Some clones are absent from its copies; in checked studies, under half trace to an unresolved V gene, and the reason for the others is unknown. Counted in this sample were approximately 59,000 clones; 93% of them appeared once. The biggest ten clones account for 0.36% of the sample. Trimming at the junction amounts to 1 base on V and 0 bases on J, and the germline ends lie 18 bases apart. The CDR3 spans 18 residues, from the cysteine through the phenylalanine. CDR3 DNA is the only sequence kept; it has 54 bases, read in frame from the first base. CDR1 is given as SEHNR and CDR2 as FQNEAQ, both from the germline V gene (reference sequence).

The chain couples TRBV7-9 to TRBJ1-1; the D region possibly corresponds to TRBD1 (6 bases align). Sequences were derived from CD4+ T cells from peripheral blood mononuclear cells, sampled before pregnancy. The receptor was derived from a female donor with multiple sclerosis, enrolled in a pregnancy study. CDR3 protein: CASSLGGPLRLMNTEAFF. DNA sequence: TGTGCCAGCAGCTTAGGGGGGCCTCTCAGACTAATGAACACTGAAGCTTTCTTT.